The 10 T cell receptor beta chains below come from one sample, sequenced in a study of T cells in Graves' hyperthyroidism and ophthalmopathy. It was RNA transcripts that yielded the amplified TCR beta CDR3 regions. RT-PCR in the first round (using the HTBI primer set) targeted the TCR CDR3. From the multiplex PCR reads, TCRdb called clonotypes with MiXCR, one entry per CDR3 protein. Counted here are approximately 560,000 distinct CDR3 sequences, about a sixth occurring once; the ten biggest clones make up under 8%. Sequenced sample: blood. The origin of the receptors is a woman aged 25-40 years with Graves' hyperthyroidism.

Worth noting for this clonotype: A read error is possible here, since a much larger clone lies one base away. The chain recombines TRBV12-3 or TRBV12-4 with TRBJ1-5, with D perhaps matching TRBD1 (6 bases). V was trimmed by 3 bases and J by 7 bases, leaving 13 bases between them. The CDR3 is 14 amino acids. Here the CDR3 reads CASSLVGALQPQHF. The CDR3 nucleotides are TGTGCCAGCAGTTTGGTGGGGGCCCTGCAGCCCCAGCATTTT.

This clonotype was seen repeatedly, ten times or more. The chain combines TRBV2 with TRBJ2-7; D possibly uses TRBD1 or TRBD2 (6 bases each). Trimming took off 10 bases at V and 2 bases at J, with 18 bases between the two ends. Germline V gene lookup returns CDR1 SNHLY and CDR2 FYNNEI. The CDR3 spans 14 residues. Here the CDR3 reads CATTLERGPYEQYF. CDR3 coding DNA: TGTGCCACCACCCTGGAACGGGGGCCCTACGAGCAGTACTTC.

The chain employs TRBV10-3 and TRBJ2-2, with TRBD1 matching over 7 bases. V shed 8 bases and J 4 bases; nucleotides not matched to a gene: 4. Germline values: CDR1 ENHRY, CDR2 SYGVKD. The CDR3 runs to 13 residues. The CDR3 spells CAIGRQGTGELFF. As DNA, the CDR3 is TGTGCCATCGGCCGACAGGGCACCGGGGAGCTGTTTTTT.

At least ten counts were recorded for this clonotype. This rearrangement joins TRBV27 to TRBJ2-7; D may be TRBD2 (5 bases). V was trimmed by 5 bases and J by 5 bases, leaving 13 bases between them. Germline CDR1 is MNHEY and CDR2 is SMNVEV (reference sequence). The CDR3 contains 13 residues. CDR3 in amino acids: CASSPRGRNEQYF. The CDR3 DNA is TGTGCCAGCAGTCCCCGGGGAAGGAACGAGCAGTACTTC.

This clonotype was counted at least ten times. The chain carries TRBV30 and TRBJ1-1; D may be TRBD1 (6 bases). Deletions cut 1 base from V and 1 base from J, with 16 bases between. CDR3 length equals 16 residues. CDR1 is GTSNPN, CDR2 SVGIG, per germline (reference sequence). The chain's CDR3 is CAWSEDSYTWNTEAFF. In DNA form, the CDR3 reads TGTGCCTGGAGTGAGGACAGCTACACATGGAACACTGAAGCTTTCTTT. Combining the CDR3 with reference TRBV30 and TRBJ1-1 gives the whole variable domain SQTIHQWPATLVQPVGSPLSLECTVEGTSNPNLYWYRQAAGRGLQLLFYSVGIGQISSEVPQNLSASRPQDRQFILSSKKLLLSDSGFYLCAWSEDSYTWNTEAFFGQGTRLTVV.

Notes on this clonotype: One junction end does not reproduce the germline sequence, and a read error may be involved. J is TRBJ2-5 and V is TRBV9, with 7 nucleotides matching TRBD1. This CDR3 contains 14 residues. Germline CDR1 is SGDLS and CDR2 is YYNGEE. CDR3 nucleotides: TGTGCCAGCGGCGTAGAGGGACAGAGAGAGACCCAGTACTTC. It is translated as CASGVEGQRETQYF.

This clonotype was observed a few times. The CDR3 DNA follows: TGTGCCATCAGTGAGTCAGGTCAGGAAGCTTTCTTT. It is translated as CAISESGQEAFF. V gene TRBV10-3 combines with J gene TRBJ1-1; unclear D gene. V was clipped by 0 bases and J by 8 bases, with 7 bases between them. The CDR3 has 12 residues. Germline CDR1 is ENHRY and CDR2 is SYGVKD.

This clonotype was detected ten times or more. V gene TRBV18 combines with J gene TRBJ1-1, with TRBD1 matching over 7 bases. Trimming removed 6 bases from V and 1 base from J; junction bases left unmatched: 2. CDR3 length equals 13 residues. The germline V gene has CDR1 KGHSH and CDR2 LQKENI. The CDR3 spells CASSRGRNTEAFF. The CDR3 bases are TGTGCCAGCTCGAGGGGGCGGAACACTGAAGCTTTCTTT.

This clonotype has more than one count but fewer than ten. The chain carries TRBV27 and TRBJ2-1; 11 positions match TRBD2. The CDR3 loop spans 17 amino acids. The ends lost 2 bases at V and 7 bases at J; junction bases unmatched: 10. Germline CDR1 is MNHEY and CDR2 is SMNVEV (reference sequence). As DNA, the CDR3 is TGTGCCAGCAGTTTAAGGGTGCTAGCGGGAGGTGTTAATGAGCAGTTCTTC. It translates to CASSLRVLAGGVNEQFF.

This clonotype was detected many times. For the CDR3, the DNA is TGTGCCAGCAGCTTACTCGCGGAAGCCACAGATACGCAGTATTTT. Translating it yields CASSLLAEATDTQYF. This sequence joins TRBV7-2 and TRBJ2-3; D is unclear. The CDR3 has 15 residues. V dropped 2 bases and J dropped 2 bases, with 11 bases sitting between them. Germline V gives CDR1 SGHTA, CDR2 FQGNSA.